Each of the 30 T cell receptor beta chains below was sequenced from the same sample in a study of blood T cell repertoires in COVID-19. Assay used: immunoSEQ multiplex PCR; TCRdb lists only in-frame clones, some missing. The sample lists about 69,000 clones, almost 80% occurring once. Sequencing input: peripheral blood. Source of these receptors: a man aged 55 to 70 with acute or convalescent COVID-19.

This rearrangement joins TRBV7-2 to TRBJ2-1; 7 nucleotides agree with TRBD1. The V gene's germline CDR1 is SGHTA and CDR2 FQGNSA. V lost 1 base and J lost 2; bases outside the gene matches: 2. CDR3 size: 15 residues. The CDR3 spells CASSLDDRAYNEQFF. The CDR3 DNA sequence: TGTGCCAGCAGCTTAGACGACAGGGCCTACAATGAGCAGTTCTTC.

The chain employs TRBV19 and TRBJ1-5; D remains ambiguous. V was clipped by 8 bases and J by 7 bases, with 21 bases between them. This CDR3 region has 15 residues. The germline V gene encodes CDR1 LNHDA and CDR2 SQIVND (reference sequence). The CDR3 coding sequence is TGTGCCAGTCTCTCTGGACGCCCTACGGGACAGCCCCAGCATTTT. It is translated as CASLSGRPTGQPQHF. Full variable domain (remainder filled in from reference TRBV19 and TRBJ1-5): DGGITQSPKYLFRKEGQNVTLSCEQNLNHDAMYWYRQDPGQGLRLIYYSQIVNDFQKGDIAEGYSVSREKKESFPLTVTSAQKNPTAFYLCASLSGRPTGQPQHFGDGTRLSIL.

This rearrangement joins TRBV4-3 to TRBJ2-4, with TRBD1 identical over 11 bases. The CDR3 is made up of 16 amino acids. Germline CDR1 is LGHNA and CDR2 is YSLEER. Germline trimming cut 3 bases from V and 4 bases from J; bases unmatched to any gene: 5. CDR3 in amino acids: CASSHLGQGAKNIQYF. The CDR3 DNA is TGCGCCAGCAGCCACCTAGGACAGGGGGCTAAAAACATTCAGTACTTC.

The genes are TRBV5-6 and TRBJ1-1, with TRBD1 identical over 12 bases. The CDR3 covers 16 residues. Trimming took 5 bases from V and 3 from J; bases not matched to a gene: 8. The germline gives CDR1 SGHDT, CDR2 YYEEEE. Here the CDR3 DNA reads TGTGCCAGCAGTTTCGGGACAGGGGGCTATCACACTGAAGCTTTCTTT. This encodes CASSFGTGGYHTEAFF.

V gene TRBV21-1 combines with J gene TRBJ2-5; the D call of TRBD2 is as the table states it, not checked on the DNA. TRBV21-1 is marked as a pseudogene. This CDR3 is built from 16 residues. This CDR3 is CASASSKGGSQETQYF. The CDR3, as DNA: TGTGCCAGCGCCTCCTCAAAGGGGGGGTCCCAAGAGACCCAGTACTTC.

The chain recombines TRBV7-2 with TRBJ2-5; D possibly corresponds to TRBD2 (6 bases). The CDR3 consists of 14 residues. The V gene's germline CDR1 is SGHTA and CDR2 FQGNSA. V shed 4 bases and J shed 3 bases, with 12 bases lying between them. The CDR3: CASSSDYSKETQYF. DNA of the CDR3: TGTGCCAGCAGCTCGGACTATTCGAAAGAGACCCAGTACTTC.

This chain uses TRBV5-6 with TRBJ2-5, with TRBD2 matching over 7 bases. V was pared by 3 bases and J by 7 bases, with 9 bases of the junction left unmatched. The CDR3 consists of 14 residues. Germline CDR1 reads SGHDT; CDR2 reads YYEEEE. The CDR3 nucleotides read TGTGCCAGCAGCTCGGGGAGGGGTCTCGGGACCCAGTACTTC. Protein: CASSSGRGLGTQYF. The full variable domain, rest sourced from reference TRBV5-6 and TRBJ2-5, is DAGVTQSPTHLIKTRGQQVTLRCSPKSGHDTVSWYQQALGQGPQFIFQYYEEEERQRGNFPDRFSGHQFPNYSSELNVNALLLGDSALYLCASSSGRGLGTQYFGPGTRLLVL.

This sequence joins TRBV4-2 and TRBJ2-1; 10 nucleotides line up with TRBD2. Losses at the gene ends were 0 bases for V and 13 bases for J; bases not matched to a gene: 9. This CDR3 is 15 amino acids long. CDR1 is LGHNA and CDR2 is YNFKEQ in the germline V gene. As DNA, the CDR3 is TGTGCCAGCAGCCAAGATTTCGGGCTAGCGGGGGATCAGTTCTTC. Translated, it gives CASSQDFGLAGDQFF.

V usage is TRBV6-2 or TRBV6-3 and J usage is TRBJ1-3, with unresolved D. Germline values: CDR1 MNHEY, CDR2 SVGEGT. The V end lost 0 bases, the J end lost 4 bases, and 16 bases lay between the germline ends. This CDR3 is 17 amino acids long. CDR3 in amino acids: CASSYSELQPLGNTIYF. The CDR3 bases are TGTGCCAGCAGTTACTCGGAATTACAGCCGTTGGGAAACACCATATATTTT.

This chain joins TRBV6-4 and TRBJ1-5; TRBD1 agrees at 9 bases. CDR3 length equals 17 residues. J gave up 4 bases and V 2 bases, and 9 bases lay outside the gene matches. Germline V CDR1 and CDR2: MRHNA, SNTAGT. CDR3 in DNA: TGTGCCAGCAGTGACCCCGGGACAGGGAAGGGGAATCAGCCCCAGCATTTT. It yields the protein CASSDPGTGKGNQPQHF.

The chain carries TRBV2 and TRBJ1-5, with a tentative D call TRBD1 (5 bases). The ends were cut back, 6 bases at V and 4 bases at J, with 13 bases in the middle. There are 14 residues in the CDR3. Germline V CDR1 and CDR2: SNHLY, FYNNEI. CDR3 DNA: TGTGCCAGCAGCCAAGACAGTTTTAATCAGCCCCAGCATTTT. It translates to CASSQDSFNQPQHF. The whole variable domain, remainder taken from reference TRBV2 and TRBJ1-5, is EPEVTQTPSHQVTQMGQEVILRCVPISNHLYFYWYRQILGQKVEFLVSFYNNEISEKSEIFDDQFSVERPDGSNFTLKIRSTKLEDSAMYFCASSQDSFNQPQHFGDGTRLSIL.

The J gene is TRBJ1-2, the V gene TRBV9; D may be TRBD1 (5 bases). The CDR3 totals 13 residues. V lost 3 bases, J lost 9 bases, and 15 bases lay in between. Looked up from germline, CDR1 is SGDLS and CDR2 is YYNGEE. CDR3 coding DNA: TGTGCCAGCAGCGCTTGGGGCCGCTGGAGCTACACCTTC. Encoded protein: CASSAWGRWSYTF.

This clone has just a few counts. The chain has TRBV4-1 and TRBJ1-1; 8 bases are a match to TRBD1. V dropped 2 bases and J dropped 4; count of bases not matched to a gene: 9. This CDR3 region has 16 residues. Germline V gives CDR1 MGHRA, CDR2 YSYEKL. CDR3 in amino acids: CASSQTELRGPTEAFF. The CDR3 DNA is TGCGCCAGCAGCCAAACAGAGCTCAGGGGGCCCACTGAAGCTTTCTTT.

This chain links TRBV6-4 with TRBJ1-2; TRBD1 matches 7 bases. V lost 5 bases to trimming and J lost 4 bases; unmatched junction nucleotides: 4. The CDR3 runs to 13 residues. Germline CDR1 is MRHNA and CDR2 is SNTAGT. For the CDR3, the DNA is TGTGCCAGCAGTTGGACAGGATCCTATGGCTACACCTTC. Encoded protein: CASSWTGSYGYTF.

This clone was seen only a few times. The chain links TRBV25-1 to TRBJ1-1; D unresolved. Between the trimmed V and J ends, which lost 2 bases and 3 bases, there was a span of 10 bases. Germline V lookup: CDR1 MGHDK, CDR2 SYGVNS. The CDR3 runs 14 residues. CDR3 residues: CASSETQSYTEAFF. For the CDR3, the DNA is TGTGCCAGCAGTGAAACACAGAGCTACACTGAAGCTTTCTTT.

The rearrangement uses TRBV18 and TRBJ2-1; 13 positions agree with TRBD2. Germline loops: CDR1 KGHSH, CDR2 LQKENI. Trimming removed 6 bases from V and 7 bases from J; junction bases left unmatched: 12. There are 17 residues in the CDR3. The CDR3 region is CASSPGLAGAGGNEQFF. The CDR3 nucleotides are TGTGCCAGCTCCCCTGGACTAGCGGGGGCCGGGGGGAATGAGCAGTTCTTC.

The table lists this clone with many counts. The CDR3 DNA reads as TGTGCCAGCAGACCGGACGGGAGTAATTCACCCCTCCACTTT. Translating gives CASRPDGSNSPLHF. This chain uses TRBV6-5 with TRBJ1-6, with D hard to call. The germline CDR1 and CDR2 sequences are MNHEY and SVGAGI. Trimming shortened V by 6 bases and J by 6 bases, and 12 bases separated the two germline ends. The CDR3 is made up of 14 amino acids.

This sequence joins TRBV5-8 and TRBJ1-5; TRBD1 agrees at 7 bases. The CDR3 sequence is 15 residues long. CDR1 and CDR2 (germline): SGHTS, YDEGEE. The junction had 5 bases not matched to a gene; V was cut back by 3 bases and J by 2 bases. CDR3 sequence (DNA): TGTGCCAGCAGCTCGGGACAGCGGGGCAATCAGCCCCAGCATTTT. Translated: CASSSGQRGNQPQHF.

This clone was detected a few times. The chain recombines TRBV19 with TRBJ2-1; 9 nucleotides align to TRBD1. Trimming took 2 bases from V and 7 from J; bases not matched to a gene: 9. This CDR3 has 16 amino acids. Germline CDR1 LNHDA, CDR2 SQIVND (reference sequence). The CDR3 nucleotides are TGTGCCAGTAGTATAAACACAGGGGGCAATTCGAATGAGCAGTTCTTC. This encodes CASSINTGGNSNEQFF.

V and J are TRBV6-2 or TRBV6-3 and TRBJ2-7; 8 bases map to TRBD1. V shed 6 bases, J shed 5 bases, and the junction held 15 bases outside the gene matches. This CDR3 comprises 16 residues. Germline V gene lookup returns CDR1 MNHEY and CDR2 SVGEGT. CDR3 nucleotide sequence: TGTGCCAGCAGCCCCTTATATGGACAGGGAAAAAACGAGCAGTACTTC. Its translation is CASSPLYGQGKNEQYF.

Only a few counts were recorded for this clone. V and J are TRBV5-5 and TRBJ1-2, with D perhaps matching TRBD1 (5 bases). The germline V gene encodes CDR1 SGHKS and CDR2 YYEKEE (reference sequence). CDR3 length: 15 residues. V lost 2 bases and J 2 bases, leaving 13 bases between the germline ends. CDR3 in amino acids: CASSFYLTENYGYTF. The DNA for the CDR3 is TGTGCCAGCAGCTTCTACCTGACAGAAAACTATGGCTACACCTTC.

The chain joins TRBV21-1 to TRBJ2-7; TRBD1 is the table's D call and was not checked against the DNA. TRBV21-1 is assigned pseudogene status. This CDR3 region has 16 residues. CDR3 bases: TGTGCCAGCAGCAAAGGGCTGCGAAACAGCTCCTACGAGCAGTACTTC. This encodes CASSKGLRNSSYEQYF.

The V and J genes are TRBV29-1 and TRBJ2-5; 8 bases align to TRBD1. Trimming took 3 bases from V and 5 from J; bases not matched to a gene: 5. Germline-derived CDR1 and CDR2 are SQVTM and ANQGSEA. The CDR3 spans 13 residues. CDR3 nucleotides: TGCAGCGTTGAGGCCAGGGGGCAGGAGACCCAGTACTTC. This translates into CSVEARGQETQYF.

CDR3 residues: CASSLKGGNGYTF. The CDR3 DNA reads as TGTGCCAGCAGCCTAAAGGGAGGAAATGGCTACACCTTC. The chain employs TRBV7-9 and TRBJ1-2; D is uncertain. Trimming cost V 5 bases and J 6 bases, with 13 bases left between them. CDR1 is SEHNR and CDR2 is FQNEAQ in the germline V gene (reference sequence). This CDR3 region has 13 residues.

The chain links TRBV11-2 to TRBJ1-2; tentatively, D is TRBD1 (5 bases). The CDR3 is 12 residues long. V was trimmed by 2 bases and J by 6 bases, leaving 7 bases between them. Germline V lookup: CDR1 SGHAT, CDR2 FQNNGV. The CDR3 spells CASSLSGNGYTF. CDR3 sequence (DNA): TGTGCCAGCAGCTTATCAGGGAATGGCTACACCTTC.

V usage is TRBV6-1 and J usage is TRBJ1-2; 9 bases align to TRBD1. This CDR3 has 14 residues. The J segment lost 3 bases and the V segment lost 2 bases, leaving 1 base of the junction unmatched. Germline V lookup: CDR1 MNHNS, CDR2 SASEGT. The CDR3 DNA reads as TGTGCCAGCAGTGAAACAGGGGGCTACTATGGCTACACCTTC. It codes for CASSETGGYYGYTF.

The gene calls are TRBV24-1 and TRBJ1-3; 10 bases agree with TRBD1. This CDR3 region has 15 residues. J lost 8 bases, V lost 8 bases, and 11 bases had no gene match. Germline assignment: CDR1 KGHDR and CDR2 SFDVKD. The CDR3 DNA is TGTGCCACCATAGAACCCGGGACAGGGGATGACACCATATATTTT. It translates to CATIEPGTGDDTIYF.

This chain links TRBV12-3 or TRBV12-4 with TRBJ1-2; D not certain. Trimming took 5 bases from V and 0 from J, leaving 7 bases between them. This CDR3 region has 13 residues. The CDR3 spells CASSLSPNYGYTF. CDR3 coding DNA: TGTGCCAGCAGTCTCAGTCCTAACTATGGCTACACCTTC.

In its sample, this clone was seen a few times. This chain connects TRBV14 to TRBJ2-1; D is perhaps TRBD1 (6 bases). The V and J ends lost 4 bases and 4 bases respectively, with 17 bases between them. Germline CDR1 and CDR2: SGHDN and FVKESK. The CDR3 spans 16 residues. The CDR3 sequence: CASSRPGADVYNEQFF. In DNA, the CDR3 is TGTGCCAGCAGCCGGCCAGGGGCGGACGTTTACAATGAGCAGTTCTTC.

The chain employs TRBV9 and TRBJ2-5; 8 nucleotides align to TRBD2. Germline V CDR1 and CDR2: SGDLS, YYNGEE. This CDR3 is built from 15 residues. V shed 2 bases, J shed 2 bases, and the junction held 5 bases outside the gene matches. The CDR3 protein is CASSVQRGPQETQYF. CDR3 nucleotide sequence: TGTGCCAGCAGCGTCCAGCGGGGGCCGCAAGAGACCCAGTACTTC.